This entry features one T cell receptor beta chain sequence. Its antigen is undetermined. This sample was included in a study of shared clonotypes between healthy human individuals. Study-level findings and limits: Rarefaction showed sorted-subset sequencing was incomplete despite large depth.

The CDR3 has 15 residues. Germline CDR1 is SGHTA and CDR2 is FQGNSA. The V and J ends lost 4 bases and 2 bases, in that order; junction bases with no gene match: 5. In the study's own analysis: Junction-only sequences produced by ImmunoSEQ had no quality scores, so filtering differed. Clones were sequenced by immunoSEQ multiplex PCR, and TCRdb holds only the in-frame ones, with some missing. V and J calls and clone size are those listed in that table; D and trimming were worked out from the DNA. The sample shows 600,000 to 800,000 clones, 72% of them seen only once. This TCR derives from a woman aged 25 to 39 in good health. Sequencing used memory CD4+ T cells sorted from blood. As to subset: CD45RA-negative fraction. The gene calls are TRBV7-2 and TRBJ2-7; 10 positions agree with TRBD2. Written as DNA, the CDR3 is TGTGCCAGCAGCTCGGGGAGCGGGAGGGCCTACGAGCAGTACTTC. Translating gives CASSSGSGRAYEQYF.